This TCR beta chain was sequenced during a study of T cell repertoires in cytomegalovirus infection. Overall study: Public TCR beta signatures provided an indication of both CMV infection and a matching HLA type.

Each CDR3 protein is one row after TCRdb ran MiXCR on the reads. The sample lists approximately 550,000 distinct CDR3 sequences, more than 15% occurring once. Details on this clonotype: Its target is unknown.

Whole-study results and caveats: The ex vivo response showed dominance by HLA-C-restricted CMV-specific TCR beta clonotypes. The study identified carriers of CMV plus the relevant HLA from cumulative public TCR beta family frequency.

There are 14 residues in the CDR3. Trimming removed 2 bases at V and 3 bases at J, with 14 bases between. The V gene's germline CDR1 is SQVTM and CDR2 ANQGSEA. The V call is TRBV29-1, the J call TRBJ2-7; TRBD1 or TRBD2 may be the D gene (5 bases each). Sequencing used CD8+ T cells from PBMCs. The receptor's source is a human donor in good health (CMV status not recorded). Some clones in this sample may be carry-over from other donors' samples. The CDR3 region has the DNA TGCAGCGTTGAACATCCGGGACCGAACTACGAGCAGTACTTC. Residues: CSVEHPGPNYEQYF.